This passage covers 19 T cell receptor beta chains from one sample sequenced in a study of CD8 T cells in ankylosing spondylitis. Study outcomes and limitations: A TCR beta motif made of eight highly homologous variants seemed typical of ankylosing spondylitis blood.

Antigen specificity for these receptors is unknown. TCRdb reanalysed the 5' RACE reads using MiXCR and keeps one entry per CDR3 protein. The repertoire consists of around 450,000 distinct CDR3 sequences, with 25% to 30% occurring once and the leading ten covering over 0.8%. Sequenced: blood, either unsorted or a sorted T cell fraction (not recorded which). All receptors come from a male donor with ankylosing spondylitis.

This clonotype was seen a few times. This sequence joins TRBV5-1 and TRBJ2-1, with TRBD2 matching 11 bases. With 4 bases clipped from V and 0 bases from J, the junction kept 6 bases outside the gene matches. The CDR3 extends over 17 amino acids. CDR1 SGHRS and CDR2 YFSETQ come from the germline V gene. CDR3 DNA sequence: TGCGCCAGCAGCACAGTAGCGGGAGGGAGCTCCTACAATGAGCAGTTCTTC. This encodes CASSTVAGGSSYNEQFF.

The V gene is TRBV7-6, the J gene TRBJ2-3, with TRBD2 matching 12 bases. The germline CDR1 and CDR2 sequences are SGHVS and FNYEAQ. Unmatched junction bases numbered 8, after V lost 1 base and J lost 6 bases. The CDR3 extends over 17 amino acids. Here the CDR3 DNA reads TGTGCCAGCAGCTTAGGCTTGACTAGCGGGAGAAGGGATACGCAGTATTTT. Encoded protein: CASSLGLTSGRRDTQYF.

In its sample, this clonotype was seen a few times. The chain combines TRBV9 with TRBJ1-1, with a weak D call TRBD1 (5 bases). The CDR3 extends over 12 amino acids. Germline-derived CDR1 and CDR2 are SGDLS and YYNGEE. Trimming shortened V by 4 bases and J by 9 bases, and 13 bases separated the two germline ends. CDR3 sequence reads: CASSTQKGKAFF. CDR3 nucleotide sequence: TGTGCCAGCAGCACCCAAAAGGGGAAAGCTTTCTTT. Using reference TRBV9 and TRBJ1-1 for the parts outside the CDR3, the full variable domain is DSGVTQTPKHLITATGQRVTLRCSPRSGDLSVYWYQQSLDQGLQFLIQYYNGEERAKGNILERFSAQQFPDLHSELNLSSLELGDSALYFCASSTQKGKAFFGQGTRLTVV.

A few counts support this clonotype. This rearrangement joins TRBV7-9 to TRBJ2-2, with D hard to call. The germline V gene has CDR1 SEHNR and CDR2 FQNEAQ (reference sequence). The V end lost 3 bases, the J end lost 7 bases, and 0 bases lay between the germline ends. The CDR3 runs 10 residues. The CDR3 is CASSFGELFF. The CDR3 DNA reads as TGTGCCAGCAGCTTCGGGGAGCTGTTTTTT.

In its sample, this clonotype was seen a few times. The V gene is TRBV20-1, the J gene TRBJ2-1, with 10 bases aligning to TRBD2. Germline CDR1 DFQATT, CDR2 SNEGSKA (reference sequence). J lost 0 bases, V lost 6 bases, and 11 bases had no gene match. The CDR3 has 17 residues. The CDR3 protein is CSAITPTSGNSYNEQFF. DNA for the CDR3: TGCAGTGCCATAACCCCCACTAGCGGGAACTCCTACAATGAGCAGTTCTTC.

Only a few counts were recorded for this clonotype. This sequence joins TRBV12-3 or TRBV12-4 and TRBJ1-3; D gene ambiguous. V was cut by 2 bases and J by 0 bases, with 11 bases left in between. The CDR3 is 16 amino acids. The CDR3 DNA sequence: TGTGCCAGCAGTTTAAACCCCCCAGCCTCTGGAAACACCATATATTTT. It encodes CASSLNPPASGNTIYF.

This clonotype was picked up a small number of times. The chain links TRBV11-2 to TRBJ2-7, with TRBD2 matching 7 bases. This CDR3 has 12 amino acids. V lost 1 base to trimming and J lost 6 bases; unmatched junction nucleotides: 0. CDR1 is SGHAT and CDR2 is FQNNGV in the germline V gene. The CDR3 DNA reads as TGTGCCAGCAGCTTAGGGGGGGGCGAGCAGTACTTC. This translates into CASSLGGGEQYF.

The sample holds many counts of this clonotype. V is TRBV12-3 or TRBV12-4 and J is TRBJ2-5, with D perhaps matching TRBD1 (5 bases). V gave up 6 bases and J gave up 2 bases, with 10 bases separating them. The CDR3 is 13 residues long. Here the CDR3 DNA reads TGTGCCAGCAGCCGACAGTTACAAGAGACCCAGTACTTC. This sequence encodes CASSRQLQETQYF.

V is TRBV2 and J is TRBJ2-7; no definite D call. Germline lookup yields CDR1 SNHLY and CDR2 FYNNEI. The CDR3 consists of 11 residues. Trimming took 6 bases from V and 3 from J, leaving 6 bases between them. Here the CDR3 reads CASRYYYEQYF. The CDR3 DNA is TGTGCCAGCAGATATTACTACGAGCAGTACTTC. The full variable domain, its missing parts supplied by reference TRBV2 and TRBJ2-7, is EPEVTQTPSHQVTQMGQEVILRCVPISNHLYFYWYRQILGQKVEFLVSFYNNEISEKSEIFDDQFSVERPDGSNFTLKIRSTKLEDSAMYFCASRYYYEQYFGPGTRLTVT.

The rearrangement joins TRBV3-1 to TRBJ2-6; tentatively, D is TRBD1 or TRBD2 (5 bases each). The germline V and J ends were trimmed by 0 bases and 0 bases, with 9 bases remaining between them. CDR3 length: 17 amino acids. Germline assignment: CDR1 LGHDT and CDR2 YNNKEL (reference sequence). The CDR3 DNA is TGTGCCAGCAGCCAAGAGATTGGGGGCTCTGGGGCCAACGTCCTGACTTTC. It translates to CASSQEIGGSGANVLTF.

The chain links TRBV7-9 to TRBJ2-2, with D tentatively TRBD1 (7 bases). This CDR3 has 14 residues. Trimming cost V 4 bases and J 6 bases, with 12 bases left between them. Germline CDR1 is SEHNR and CDR2 is FQNEAQ (reference sequence). The chain's CDR3 is CASSYTGEAGELFF. CDR3 in DNA: TGTGCCAGCAGCTACACAGGGGAGGCCGGGGAGCTGTTTTTT.

This clonotype was seen at least ten times. This chain links TRBV12-3 or TRBV12-4 with TRBJ1-1, with 9 bases matching TRBD1. Trimming removed 6 bases from V and 0 bases from J; junction bases left unmatched: 8. The CDR3 totals 16 residues. CDR3 DNA sequence: TGTGCCAGCAGATTCGGGACAGGGAGTTTGAACACTGAAGCTTTCTTT. Protein: CASRFGTGSLNTEAFF.

This clonotype occurred a few times. The chain couples TRBV14 to TRBJ2-3; 10 bases match TRBD2. The CDR3 is made up of 19 amino acids. The ends lost 4 bases at V and 1 base at J; junction bases unmatched: 14. Germline lookup yields CDR1 SGHDN and CDR2 FVKESK. DNA for the CDR3: TGTGCCAGCAGCCGGGCTAGCGGGAGTGGAAGGCGGGGCACAGATACGCAGTATTTT. The encoded protein is CASSRASGSGRRGTDTQYF.

There are a few counts of this clonotype. The rearrangement joins TRBV3-1 to TRBJ1-1, with TRBD1 identical over 9 bases. V lost 2 bases and J lost 5; bases outside the gene matches: 6. The CDR3 extends over 15 amino acids. Germline V CDR1 and CDR2: LGHDT, YNNKEL (reference sequence). CDR3 coding DNA: TGTGCCAGCAGCCAACCACAGGGGGCGAGGACTGAAGCTTTCTTT. The encoded protein is CASSQPQGARTEAFF.

The V call is TRBV29-1, the J call TRBJ2-5; 9 nucleotides match TRBD2. Germline V gene data show CDR1 as SQVTM and CDR2 as ANQGSEA. J gave up 1 base and V 2 bases, and 5 bases lay outside the gene matches. The CDR3 loop spans 15 amino acids. CDR3 sequence (DNA): TGCAGCGTTGAACGGGCTAGCGGGGCCCAAGAGACCCAGTACTTC. Translating gives CSVERASGAQETQYF.

This clonotype was seen more than once but under ten times. This chain's CDR3 is CAWNSGSHEQYV. Here the CDR3 DNA reads TGTGCCTGGAATAGCGGGAGCCACGAGCAGTACGTC. J is TRBJ2-7 and V is TRBV30, with 9 bases aligning to TRBD2. Germline CDR1 GTSNPN, CDR2 SVGIG (reference sequence). The CDR3 runs to 12 residues. V lost 4 bases and J lost 5; bases outside the gene matches: 3.

The chain employs TRBV9 and TRBJ2-1; D uncertain. Looked up from germline, CDR1 is SGDLS and CDR2 is YYNGEE. V was pared by 1 base and J by 4 bases, with 6 bases between. CDR3 length equals 13 residues. The CDR3 spells CASSVNLYNEQFF. CDR3 coding DNA: TGTGCCAGCAGCGTAAACCTGTACAATGAGCAGTTCTTC.

This clonotype was seen more than once but under ten times. The chain is built from TRBV5-1 and TRBJ2-3; D possibly corresponds to TRBD2 (6 bases). V lost 7 bases and J lost 2, with 14 bases in between. The CDR3 is 14 amino acids. Per the germline V gene, CDR1 is SGHRS and CDR2 is YFSETQ. The CDR3 region is CASSGDRYTDTQYF. The CDR3 nucleotides read TGCGCCAGCTCGGGAGACAGATACACAGATACGCAGTATTTT.

In this sample, this clonotype turned up many times. The chain employs TRBV18 and TRBJ2-7; the D gene is possibly TRBD1 (6 bases). CDR1 is KGHSH and CDR2 is LQKENI in the germline V gene. The CDR3 loop spans 14 amino acids. V lost 5 bases, J lost 1 base, and 12 bases lay in between. CDR3 sequence: CASSSYRESYEQYF. CDR3 DNA: TGTGCCAGCTCATCCTACAGGGAATCCTACGAGCAGTACTTC. Complete variable domain (other parts from reference TRBV18 and TRBJ2-7): NAGVMQNPRHLVRRRGQEARLRCSPMKGHSHVYWYRQLPEEGLKFMVYLQKENIIDESGMPKERFSAEFPKEGPSILRIQQVVRGDSAAYFCASSSYRESYEQYFGPGTRLTVT.